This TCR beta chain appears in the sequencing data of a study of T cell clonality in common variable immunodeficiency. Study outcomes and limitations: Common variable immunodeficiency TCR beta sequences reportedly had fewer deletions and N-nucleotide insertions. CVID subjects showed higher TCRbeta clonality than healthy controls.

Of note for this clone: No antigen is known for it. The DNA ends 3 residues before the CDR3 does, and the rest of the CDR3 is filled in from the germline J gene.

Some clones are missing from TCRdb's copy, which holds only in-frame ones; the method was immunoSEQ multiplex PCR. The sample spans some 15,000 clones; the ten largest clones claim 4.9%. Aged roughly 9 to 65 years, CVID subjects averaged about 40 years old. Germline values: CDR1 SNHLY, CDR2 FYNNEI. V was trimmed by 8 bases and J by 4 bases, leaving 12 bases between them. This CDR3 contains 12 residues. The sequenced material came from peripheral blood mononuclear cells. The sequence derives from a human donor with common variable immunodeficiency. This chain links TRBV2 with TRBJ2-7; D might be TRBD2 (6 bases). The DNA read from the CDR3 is TGTGCCAGCGGGTTCGGGGGATACGAG. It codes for CASGFGGYE. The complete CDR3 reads CASGFGGYEQYF.